The clone carrying this T cell receptor (beta chain) was observed a single time. This specimen belongs to a study of OX40 agonist ivuxolimab in advanced cancers. Measured with immunoSEQ multiplex PCR; TCRdb has only the in-frame clones, and not every one. The table shows roughly 70,000 clones, with approximately 81% occurring only once. Trimming took off 4 bases at V and 0 bases at J, with 15 bases between the two ends. Germline CDR1 MNHNY, CDR2 SVGAGI (reference sequence). This CDR3 has 16 amino acids. The source material was CD4+ or CD8+ T cells sorted from blood, sampled in a trial of the OX40 agonist ivuxolimab. The receptor's source is an adult with an advanced solid tumor such as melanoma, head and neck, liver or kidney cancer. The chain uses TRBV6-6 and TRBJ1-1; a weak D match, TRBD1 (5 bases). The CDR3 DNA is TGTGCCAGCAGTTCCGGTGGGGGTTTGTTGAACACTGAAGCTTTCTTT. This encodes CASSSGGGLLNTEAFF.